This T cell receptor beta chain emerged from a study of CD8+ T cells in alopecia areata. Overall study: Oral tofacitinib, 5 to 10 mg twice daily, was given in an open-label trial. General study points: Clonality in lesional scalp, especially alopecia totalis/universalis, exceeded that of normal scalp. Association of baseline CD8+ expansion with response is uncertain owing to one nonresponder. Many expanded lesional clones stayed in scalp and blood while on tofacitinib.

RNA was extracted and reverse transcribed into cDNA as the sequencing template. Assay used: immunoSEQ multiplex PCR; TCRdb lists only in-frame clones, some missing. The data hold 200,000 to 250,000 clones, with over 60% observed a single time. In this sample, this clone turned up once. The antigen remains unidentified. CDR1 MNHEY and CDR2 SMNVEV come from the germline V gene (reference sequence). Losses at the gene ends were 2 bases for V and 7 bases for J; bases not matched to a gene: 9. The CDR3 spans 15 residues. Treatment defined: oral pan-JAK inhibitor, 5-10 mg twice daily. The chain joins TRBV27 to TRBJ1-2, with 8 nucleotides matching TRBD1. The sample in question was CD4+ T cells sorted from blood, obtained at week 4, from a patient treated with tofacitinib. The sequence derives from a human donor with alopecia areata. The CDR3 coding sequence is TGTGCCAGCAGTTTAATTGCAGGGGGCGCGTCTGGCTACACCTTC. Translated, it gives CASSLIAGGASGYTF.